These 9 T cell receptor beta chains originate from one sample sequenced in a study of Ad26.COV2.S vaccination and SARS-CoV-2 variants. Treatment given: around 19 received Ad26.COV2.S at low or high dose, single or two shots; roughly five received placebo; per-sample allocation not given. Samples were taken on day 63 after the first vaccine or placebo injection. Here immunoSEQ multiplex PCR was the method, and the copy in TCRdb shows in-frame clones only, minus some. The sample has hundreds of thousands of clones; around 86% are singletons. Specimen: peripheral blood, collected in a trial of Ad26.COV2.S vaccine versus placebo. The source of these receptors is a person between 18 and 65 years old who received the Ad26.COV2.S COVID-19 vaccine or a placebo.

The gene calls are TRBV9 and TRBJ1-1, with 7 positions matching TRBD1. The CDR3 sequence is 14 residues long. V lost 2 bases, J lost 8 bases, and 9 bases stayed unmatched. Germline assignment: CDR1 SGDLS and CDR2 YYNGEE. Here the CDR3 reads CASSVGDSTPEAFF. DNA of the CDR3: TGTGCCAGCAGCGTCGGGGACAGCACCCCCGAAGCTTTCTTT.

The chain is built from TRBV7-9 and TRBJ2-2; D is unresolved. From germline, CDR1 is SEHNR and CDR2 FQNEAQ (reference sequence). This CDR3 contains 14 residues. V lost 1 base and J 5 bases, leaving 8 bases between the germline ends. CDR3 in DNA: TGTGCCAGCAGCTTAGAAGGCCCTACCGGGGAGCTGTTTTTT. Residues: CASSLEGPTGELFF.

The rearrangement uses TRBV12-3 or TRBV12-4 and TRBJ1-1, with unresolved D. CDR3 length: 13 residues. The ends were cut back, 6 bases at V and 1 base at J, with 9 bases in the middle. DNA for the CDR3: TGTGCCAGCAGCCTCCGACAGAACACTGAAGCTTTCTTT. This sequence encodes CASSLRQNTEAFF.

This clone was seen more than once but under ten times. This chain uses TRBV29-1 with TRBJ2-1; D is unresolved. V lost 4 bases to trimming and J lost 6 bases, with 13 bases between them. CDR3 length: 13 residues. Germline-derived CDR1 and CDR2 are SQVTM and ANQGSEA. CDR3 in DNA: TGCAGCGTTGTCCAAGCCCCGGCCAATGAGCAGTTCTTC. Translation gives CSVVQAPANEQFF.

CDR3 nucleotide sequence: TGTGCCAGCAGCTCGGGACAGGCACACTACGAGCAGTACTTC. This translates into CASSSGQAHYEQYF. The chain joins TRBV5-4 to TRBJ2-7; TRBD1 matches at 8 bases. The CDR3 consists of 14 residues. Germline V gene lookup returns CDR1 SGHNT and CDR2 YYREEE (reference sequence). V gave up 3 bases and J gave up 3 bases; unmatched junction bases: 5.

The J gene is TRBJ1-3, the V gene TRBV6-1; D call uncertain. This CDR3 is built from 16 residues. Trimming removed 2 bases from V and 2 bases from J, with 13 bases in between. Per the germline V gene, CDR1 is MNHNS and CDR2 is SASEGT. CDR3 DNA: TGTGCCAGCAGTGAAATGATGTGGGAGGCTGGAAACACCATATATTTT. This codes for CASSEMMWEAGNTIYF.

The rearrangement links TRBV3-1 (or the pseudogene TRBV3-2) to TRBJ2-1, with D perhaps TRBD1 (7 bases). Trimming removed 1 base from V and 3 bases from J, with 13 bases in between. The germline gives CDR1 LGHDT, CDR2 YNNKEL (reference sequence). There are 16 residues in the CDR3. CDR3 sequence: CASSQVGQGGYNEQFF. CDR3 DNA: TGTGCCAGCAGCCAAGTTGGGCAGGGGGGCTACAATGAGCAGTTCTTC.

The CDR3, as DNA: TGTGCCAGCAGTTACGAGGGCTTGAGCTCTGGAAACACCATATATTTT. This gives the protein CASSYEGLSSGNTIYF. The rearrangement joins TRBV6-6 to TRBJ1-3, with D unclear. The CDR3 runs 16 residues. Germline CDR1 is MNHNY and CDR2 is SVGAGI (reference sequence). V was pared by 2 bases and J by 0 bases, with 11 bases between.

The chain links TRBV7-9 to TRBJ2-3; 10 nucleotides agree with TRBD2. V lost 3 bases to trimming and J lost 1 base; unmatched junction nucleotides: 1. The CDR3 loop spans 15 amino acids. CDR1 and CDR2 from the germline V gene are SEHNR and FQNEAQ (reference sequence). CDR3 nucleotide sequence: TGTGCCAGCAGCTTCGGGACTAGCGGCACAGATACGCAGTATTTT. Translated, it gives CASSFGTSGTDTQYF.